This passage covers 9 T cell receptor beta chains from one sample sequenced in a study of blood T cell repertoires in COVID-19. Profiled with immunoSEQ multiplex PCR; TCRdb holds only in-frame clones, not every one. This table has roughly 180,000 clones, around 79% appearing once. The sequencing sample was made of peripheral blood. All receptors come from a woman aged 55-69 years with COVID-19, enrolled during active disease.

This clone occurred a few times. V is TRBV28 and J is TRBJ1-3, with no clear D. With 6 bases removed from V and 4 bases from J, the gap between germline ends came to 16 bases. Germline CDR1 and CDR2: MDHEN and SYDVKM. The CDR3 contains 15 residues. CDR3 amino acids: CASRMPGIPGNTIYF. In DNA form, the CDR3 reads TGTGCCAGCAGAATGCCGGGAATCCCGGGAAACACCATATATTTT. The full variable domain, rest sourced from reference TRBV28 and TRBJ1-3, is DVKVTQSSRYLVKRTGEKVFLECVQDMDHENMFWYRQDPGLGLRLIYFSYDVKMKEKGDIPEGYSVSREKKERFSLILESASTNQTSMYLCASRMPGIPGNTIYFGEGSWLTVV.

This sequence joins TRBV6-1 and TRBJ1-1, with 7 bases aligning to TRBD1. V was pared by 3 bases and J by 2 bases, with 6 bases of the junction left unmatched. Germline lookup yields CDR1 MNHNS and CDR2 SASEGT. The CDR3 runs 15 residues. The CDR3 protein is CASSDPGQINTEAFF. CDR3 bases: TGTGCCAGCAGTGACCCGGGACAGATTAACACTGAAGCTTTCTTT.

CDR3 region: CASSLKRTGGAYGYTF. In nucleotides, the CDR3 is TGCGCCAGCAGCTTGAAACGCACAGGGGGCGCGTATGGCTACACCTTC. V gene TRBV5-1 combines with J gene TRBJ1-2, with 9 bases matching TRBD1. The CDR3 extends over 16 amino acids. With 1 base clipped from V and 5 bases from J, the junction kept 9 bases outside the gene matches. Germline CDR1 is SGHRS and CDR2 is YFSETQ.

The chain couples TRBV3-1 (or the pseudogene TRBV3-2) to TRBJ2-3, with 16 nucleotides matching TRBD2. Germline values: CDR1 LGHDT, CDR2 YNNKEL (reference sequence). J gave up 4 bases and V 4 bases, and 8 bases lay outside the gene matches. CDR3 size: 18 residues. The CDR3 spells CASSPLTGTSGGADTQYF. The DNA of the CDR3 is TGTGCCAGCAGCCCCCTGACCGGGACTAGCGGGGGGGCAGATACGCAGTATTTT.

The chain couples TRBV27 to TRBJ2-2; D gene uncertain. Trimming stripped 2 bases from V and 7 bases from J, with 17 bases between. The CDR3 runs 16 residues. Per the germline V gene, CDR1 is MNHEY and CDR2 is SMNVEV (reference sequence). The CDR3, as DNA: TGTGCCAGCAGTTTAGGTGGCCAGGATCATGGCGGGGAGCTGTTTTTT. It encodes CASSLGGQDHGGELFF.

The rearrangement uses TRBV21-1 and TRBJ2-2; TRBD2 was called by the table and not checked on the DNA. TRBV21-1 is listed as a pseudogene. This CDR3 has 18 residues. The CDR3 reads CASSGRVAGGWNTGELFF. CDR3 in DNA: TGTGCCAGCAGCGGAAGGGTAGCGGGAGGGTGGAACACCGGGGAGCTGTTTTTT.

V is TRBV7-2 and J is TRBJ1-3; D uncertain. Germline loops: CDR1 SGHTA, CDR2 FQGNSA. This CDR3 is 15 amino acids long. V was cut by 5 bases and J by 0 bases, with 11 bases left in between. The CDR3 DNA reads as TGTGCCAGCAGCCCGACCGAGGTCTCTGGAAACACCATATATTTT. This translates into CASSPTEVSGNTIYF.

V and J are TRBV2 and TRBJ1-1, with a tentative D call TRBD1 (5 bases). This CDR3 has 13 residues. Germline V gene data show CDR1 as SNHLY and CDR2 as FYNNEI. V was clipped by 7 bases and J by 0 bases, with 9 bases between them. The CDR3 region is CASNGHLNTEAFF. The CDR3 nucleotides are TGTGCCAGCAATGGACATTTGAACACTGAAGCTTTCTTT.

About this clone itself: At the DNA level, this CDR3 is encoded by other sequences in the same sample as well. The rearrangement uses TRBV7-2 and TRBJ2-1; 11 nucleotides align to TRBD2. This CDR3 region has 15 residues. In germline, CDR1 is SGHTA, CDR2 FQGNSA. Trimming cost V 1 base and J 4 bases; bases outside gene matches: 0. DNA for the CDR3: TGTGCCAGCAGCTTAGGACTAGCGGGGTACAATGAGCAGTTCTTC. Translated, it gives CASSLGLAGYNEQFF.